Listed below are T cell receptor beta chains from one sample, sequenced in a study of technical replicates of blood from a few donors. Profiled with immunoSEQ multiplex PCR; TCRdb holds only in-frame clones, not every one. The sample shows roughly 72,000 clones, 90% to 95% of them seen only once. Sample: T cells isolated from PBMCs. The receptors were sampled from a human donor in good health. Both conserved end residues are part of each CDR3. Fields, in order: V gene, clone size, D gene, J gene, CDR3 protein, CDR3 DNA. The D gene is left open where the match is weak. The listing skips clone size in some rows; elsewhere it reads once, few, many or a size class.

v_gene: TRBV18; abundance: -; d_gene: TRBD1; j_gene: TRBJ1-1; CDR3aa: CASSPTGQGSDTEAFF; CDR3nt: TGTGCCAGCTCACCAACGGGACAGGGGTCGGACACTGAAGCTTTCTTT
v_gene: TRBV6-5; abundance: -; d_gene: -; j_gene: TRBJ1-1; CDR3aa: CASTQTEYTEAFF; CDR3nt: TGTGCCAGCACGCAGACAGAGTACACTGAAGCTTTCTTT
v_gene: TRBV6-5; abundance: -; d_gene: -; j_gene: TRBJ1-1; CDR3aa: CASSYSTGSTEAFF; CDR3nt: TGTGCCAGCAGTTACTCCACAGGAAGCACTGAAGCTTTCTTT
v_gene: TRBV2; abundance: -; d_gene: -; j_gene: TRBJ1-1; CDR3aa: CASKEYGNTEAFF; CDR3nt: TGTGCCAGTAAAGAATACGGGAACACTGAAGCTTTCTTT
v_gene: TRBV5-1; abundance: -; d_gene: -; j_gene: TRBJ2-2; CDR3aa: CASSNGQANTGELFF; CDR3nt: TGCGCCAGCAGCAACGGACAAGCGAACACCGGGGAGCTGTTTTTT
v_gene: TRBV28; abundance: -; d_gene: TRBD1; j_gene: TRBJ1-3; CDR3aa: CASSFMAGDRASYTIYF; CDR3nt: TGTGCCAGCAGTTTCATGGCTGGAGACAGGGCTTCTTACACCATATATTTT
v_gene: TRBV5-4; abundance: -; d_gene: TRBD1; j_gene: TRBJ2-5; CDR3aa: CASSSDRRETQYF; CDR3nt: TGTGCCAGCAGCTCGGACAGGAGAGAGACCCAGTACTTC
v_gene: TRBV7-9; abundance: -; d_gene: -; j_gene: TRBJ1-2; CDR3aa: CASSPRQVTNGYTF; CDR3nt: TGTGCCAGCAGCCCCCGTCAGGTGACTAATGGCTACACCTTC
v_gene: TRBV2; abundance: -; d_gene: -; j_gene: TRBJ1-3; CDR3aa: CATYGGANTIYF; CDR3nt: TGTGCCACCTATGGGGGGGCAAACACCATATATTTT
v_gene: TRBV6-7; abundance: -; d_gene: -; j_gene: TRBJ2-7; CDR3aa: CASSPRGKEGEQYF; CDR3nt: TGTGCCAGCTCGCCGAGGGGGAAAGAAGGCGAGCAGTACTTC
v_gene: TRBV2; abundance: -; d_gene: -; j_gene: TRBJ1-2; CDR3aa: CASSESSGGPFYGYTF; CDR3nt: TGTGCCAGCAGTGAATCGAGTGGGGGCCCTTTTTATGGCTACACCTTC
v_gene: TRBV7-3; abundance: -; d_gene: -; j_gene: TRBJ2-3; CDR3aa: CASSLISTSPLDTQYF; CDR3nt: TGTGCCAGCAGCTTAATTAGCACTAGCCCATTGGATACGCAGTATTTT
v_gene: TRBV4-1; abundance: -; d_gene: TRBD2; j_gene: TRBJ2-2; CDR3aa: CASRASPGGSHTGELFF; CDR3nt: TGCGCCAGCAGGGCCTCCCCGGGAGGGTCCCACACCGGGGAGCTGTTTTTT
v_gene: TRBV28; abundance: -; d_gene: -; j_gene: TRBJ2-2; CDR3aa: CASSLGGLNTGELFF; CDR3nt: TGTGCCAGCAGTTTAGGGGGACTGAACACCGGGGAGCTGTTTTTT
v_gene: TRBV28; abundance: -; d_gene: TRBD1; j_gene: TRBJ2-1; CDR3aa: CASSFQDRYSYNEQFF; CDR3nt: TGTGCCAGCAGCTTCCAGGACAGGTACTCCTACAATGAGCAGTTCTTC
v_gene: TRBV6-1; abundance: -; d_gene: -; j_gene: TRBJ2-2; CDR3aa: CASQDRNGGELFF; CDR3nt: TGTGCCAGCCAAGACAGGAATGGCGGGGAGCTGTTTTTT
v_gene: TRBV5-6; abundance: -; d_gene: -; j_gene: TRBJ1-1; CDR3aa: CASSLLQGYTEAFF; CDR3nt: TGTGCCAGCAGCTTGCTACAGGGATACACTGAAGCTTTCTTT
v_gene: TRBV19; abundance: -; d_gene: TRBD1; j_gene: TRBJ1-2; CDR3aa: CASSSQGGGSYGYTF; CDR3nt: TGTGCCAGTAGTAGCCAAGGGGGCGGAAGCTATGGCTACACCTTC
v_gene: TRBV7-9; abundance: -; d_gene: -; j_gene: TRBJ2-5; CDR3aa: CASSLFHREETQYF; CDR3nt: TGTGCCAGCAGCTTATTTCACAGGGAGGAGACCCAGTACTTC
v_gene: TRBV7-3; abundance: -; d_gene: TRBD1; j_gene: TRBJ1-2; CDR3aa: CASSLNPTGAYGYTF; CDR3nt: TGTGCCAGCAGCTTAAACCCCACAGGGGCCTATGGCTACACCTTC
v_gene: TRBV11-2; abundance: -; d_gene: TRBD2; j_gene: TRBJ2-7; CDR3aa: CASSFLGSGGYEQYF; CDR3nt: TGTGCCAGCAGCTTTTTAGGTAGCGGGGGCTACGAGCAGTACTTC
v_gene: TRBV7-6; abundance: -; d_gene: TRBD2; j_gene: TRBJ2-7; CDR3aa: CASSTGTSGYEQYF; CDR3nt: TGTGCCAGCAGTACCGGGACTAGCGGCTACGAGCAGTACTTC
v_gene: TRBV7-2; abundance: -; d_gene: TRBD1; j_gene: TRBJ1-5; CDR3aa: CASSLDVTGFQPQHF; CDR3nt: TGTGCCAGCAGCTTAGACGTGACAGGGTTTCAGCCCCAGCATTTT
v_gene: TRBV19; abundance: -; d_gene: -; j_gene: TRBJ2-7; CDR3aa: CASRVEYEQYF; CDR3nt: TGTGCCAGTAGAGTTGAGTACGAGCAGTACTTC
v_gene: TRBV6-5; abundance: once; d_gene: TRBD2; j_gene: TRBJ2-7; CDR3aa: CASSYLAGGFYEQYF; CDR3nt: TGTGCCAGCAGTTACTTAGCGGGAGGCTTTTACGAGCAGTACTTC
v_gene: TRBV19; abundance: once; d_gene: -; j_gene: TRBJ2-2; CDR3aa: CASADLTGELFF; CDR3nt: TGTGCCAGTGCGGATTTGACCGGGGAGCTGTTTTTT
v_gene: TRBV6-1; abundance: -; d_gene: -; j_gene: TRBJ2-7; CDR3aa: CASSPTGYEQYF; CDR3nt: TGTGCCAGCAGTCCCACAGGCTACGAGCAGTACTTC
v_gene: TRBV9; abundance: -; d_gene: -; j_gene: TRBJ2-7; CDR3aa: CASSVGDFNYEQYF; CDR3nt: TGTGCCAGCAGCGTAGGGGACTTCAACTACGAGCAGTACTTC
v_gene: TRBV19; abundance: -; d_gene: TRBD1; j_gene: TRBJ2-2; CDR3aa: CASSGQGVTGELFF; CDR3nt: TGTGCCAGTAGCGGACAGGGTGTGACCGGGGAGCTGTTTTTT